What follows is one T cell receptor beta chain and its context. Authors' analysis steps: Using reference gene primer amplification, nucleated cell counts were estimated. Some clones are missing from TCRdb's copy, which holds only in-frame ones; the method was immunoSEQ multiplex PCR. V and J calls and clone size are copied from that table; D and trimming were computed from the DNA. Of 30,000 to 40,000 clones listed, less than 85% are singletons. The entry originates in a study of blood T cell repertoires in COVID-19. Study-level background: Spain, Italy and the United States supplied samples that represented acute and convalescent COVID-19. T cells, B-cell-depleted T cells, or PBMCs supplied cDNA or gDNA.

Sequenced sample: peripheral blood. The TCR comes from a man between 65 and 85 years old with acute or convalescent COVID-19.

CDR3 in amino acids: CASSLWFGTSGYTGELFF. The CDR3 nucleotides read TGTGCCAGCAGCTTATGGTTCGGGACTAGCGGATATACCGGGGAGCTGTTTTTT. The chain uses TRBV5-4 and TRBJ2-2; 11 nucleotides align to TRBD2. CDR1 is SGHNT, CDR2 YYREEE, per germline (reference sequence). Unmatched junction bases numbered 11, after V lost 2 bases and J lost 5 bases. The CDR3 extends over 18 amino acids.